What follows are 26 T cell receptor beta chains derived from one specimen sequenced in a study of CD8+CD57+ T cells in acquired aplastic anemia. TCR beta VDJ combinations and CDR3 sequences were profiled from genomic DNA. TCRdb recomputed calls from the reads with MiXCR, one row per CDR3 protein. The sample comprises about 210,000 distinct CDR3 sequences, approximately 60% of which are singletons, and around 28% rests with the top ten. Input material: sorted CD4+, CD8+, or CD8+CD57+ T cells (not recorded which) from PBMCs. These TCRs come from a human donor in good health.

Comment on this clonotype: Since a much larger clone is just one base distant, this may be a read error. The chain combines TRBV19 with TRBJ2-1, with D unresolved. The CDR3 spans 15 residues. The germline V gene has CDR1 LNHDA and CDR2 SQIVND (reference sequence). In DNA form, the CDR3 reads TGTGCCAGTAGTCAATCCACCCCACCTCACAATGAGCAGCTCTTC. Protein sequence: CASSQSTPPHNEQLF.

This CDR3 reads CASSEVAVMISYNEQFF. The CDR3 DNA reads TGTGCCAGTAGTGAAGTAGCGGTTATGATCTCCTACAATGAGCAGTTCTTC. The chain recombines TRBV19 with TRBJ2-1, with D possibly matching TRBD2 (6 bases). This CDR3 is 17 amino acids long. V lost 5 bases and J 0 bases, leaving 17 bases between the germline ends. Germline V lookup: CDR1 LNHDA, CDR2 SQIVND (reference sequence).

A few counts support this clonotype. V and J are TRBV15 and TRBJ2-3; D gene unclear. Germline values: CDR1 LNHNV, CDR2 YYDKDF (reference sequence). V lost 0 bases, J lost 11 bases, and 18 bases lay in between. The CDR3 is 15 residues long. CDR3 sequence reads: CATSRDPKDGSRQYF. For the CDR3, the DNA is TGTGCCACCAGCAGAGACCCCAAGGACGGGTCGAGGCAGTATTTT.

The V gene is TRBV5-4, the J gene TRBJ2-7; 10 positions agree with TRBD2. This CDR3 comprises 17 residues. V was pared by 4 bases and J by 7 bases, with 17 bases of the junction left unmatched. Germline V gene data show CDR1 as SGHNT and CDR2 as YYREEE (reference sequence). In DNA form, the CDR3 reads TGTGCCAGCAGCGGGCCTGGGACTAGCGCCGGTGGGGTGGAGCAGTACTTC. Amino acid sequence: CASSGPGTSAGGVEQYF.

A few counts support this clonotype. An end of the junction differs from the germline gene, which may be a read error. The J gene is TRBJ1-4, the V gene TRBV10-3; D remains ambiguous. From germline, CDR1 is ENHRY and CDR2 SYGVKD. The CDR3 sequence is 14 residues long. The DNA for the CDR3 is TGTGCCAGCAGTGACGGACCAACTAATGAAAAACTGTTTTTT. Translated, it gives CASSDGPTNEKLFF.

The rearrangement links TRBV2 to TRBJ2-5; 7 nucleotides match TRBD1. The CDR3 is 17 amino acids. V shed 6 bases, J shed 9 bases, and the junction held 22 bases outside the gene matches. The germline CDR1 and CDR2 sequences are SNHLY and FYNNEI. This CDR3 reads CASSELIGRDSRWAQYF. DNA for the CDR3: TGTGCCAGCAGCGAGTTGATCGGTCGGGACAGCCGGTGGGCCCAGTACTTC.

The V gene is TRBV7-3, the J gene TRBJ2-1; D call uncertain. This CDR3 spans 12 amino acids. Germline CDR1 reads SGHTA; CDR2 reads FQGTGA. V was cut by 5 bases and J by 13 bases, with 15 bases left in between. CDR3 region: CASSNPPGPQFF. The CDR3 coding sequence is TGTGCCAGCAGCAACCCCCCCGGGCCCCAGTTCTTC.

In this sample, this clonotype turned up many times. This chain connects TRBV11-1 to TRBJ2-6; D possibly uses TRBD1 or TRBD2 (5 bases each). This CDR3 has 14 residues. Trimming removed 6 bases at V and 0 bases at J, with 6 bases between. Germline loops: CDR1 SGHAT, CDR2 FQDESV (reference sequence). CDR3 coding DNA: TGTGCCAGCAGTGGGACCTCTGGGGCCAACGTCCTGACTTTC. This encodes CASSGTSGANVLTF. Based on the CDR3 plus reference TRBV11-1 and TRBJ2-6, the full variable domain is EAEVAQSPRYKITEKSQAVAFWCDPISGHATLYWYRQILGQGPELLVQFQDESVVDDSQLPKDRFSAERLKGVDSTLKIQPAELGDSAMYLCASSGTSGANVLTFGAGSRLTVL.

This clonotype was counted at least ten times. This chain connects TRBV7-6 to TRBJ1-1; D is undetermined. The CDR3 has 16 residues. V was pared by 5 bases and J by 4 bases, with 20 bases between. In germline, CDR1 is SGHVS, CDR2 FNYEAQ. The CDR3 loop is CASSLGFGGRGTEAFF. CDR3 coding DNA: TGTGCCAGCAGCCTAGGCTTTGGCGGGCGCGGCACTGAAGCTTTCTTT.

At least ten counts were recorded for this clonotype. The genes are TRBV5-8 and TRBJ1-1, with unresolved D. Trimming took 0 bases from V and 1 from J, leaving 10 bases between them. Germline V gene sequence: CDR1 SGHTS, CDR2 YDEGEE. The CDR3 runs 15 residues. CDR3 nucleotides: TGTGCCAGCAGCTTGGGGGCCGGGTGGAACACTGAAGCTTTCTTT. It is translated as CASSLGAGWNTEAFF.

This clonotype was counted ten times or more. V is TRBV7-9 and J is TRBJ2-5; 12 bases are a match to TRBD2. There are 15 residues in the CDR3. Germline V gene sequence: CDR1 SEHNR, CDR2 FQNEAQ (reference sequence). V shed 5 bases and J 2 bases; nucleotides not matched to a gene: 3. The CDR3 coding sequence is TGTGCCAGCAGCGGGGGGACTAGCGGGCAAGAGACCCAGTACTTC. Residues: CASSGGTSGQETQYF.

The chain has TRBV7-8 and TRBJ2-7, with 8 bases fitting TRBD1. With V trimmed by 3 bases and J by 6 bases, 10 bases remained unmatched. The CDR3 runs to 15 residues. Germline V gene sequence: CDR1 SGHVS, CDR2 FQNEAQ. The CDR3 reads CASSFGQGGLGEQYF. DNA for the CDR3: TGTGCCAGCAGCTTTGGACAGGGAGGATTGGGCGAGCAGTACTTC.

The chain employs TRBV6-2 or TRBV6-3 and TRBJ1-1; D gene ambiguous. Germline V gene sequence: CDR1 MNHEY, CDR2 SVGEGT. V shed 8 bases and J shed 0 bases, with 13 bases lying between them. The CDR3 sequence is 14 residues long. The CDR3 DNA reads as TGTGCCAGCGAAAGCGGTGCTATGAACACTGAAGCTTTCTTT. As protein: CASESGAMNTEAFF.

CDR3 region: CASSPEGGLNEKLFF. DNA for the CDR3: TGTGCCAGCAGCCCAGAGGGGGGCTTGAATGAAAAACTGTTTTTT. This chain joins TRBV7-8 and TRBJ1-4; maybe TRBD1 (6 bases). The CDR3 has 15 amino acids. Germline V CDR1 and CDR2: SGHVS, FQNEAQ. The V and J ends lost 5 bases and 5 bases respectively, with 15 bases between them.

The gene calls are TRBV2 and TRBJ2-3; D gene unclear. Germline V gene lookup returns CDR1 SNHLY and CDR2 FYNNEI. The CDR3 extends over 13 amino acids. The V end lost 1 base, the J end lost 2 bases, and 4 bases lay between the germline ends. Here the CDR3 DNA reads TGTGCCAGCAGTGAAGAATTCACAGATACGCAGTATTTT. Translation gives CASSEEFTDTQYF. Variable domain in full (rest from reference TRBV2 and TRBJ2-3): EPEVTQTPSHQVTQMGQEVILRCVPISNHLYFYWYRQILGQKVEFLVSFYNNEISEKSEIFDDQFSVERPDGSNFTLKIRSTKLEDSAMYFCASSEEFTDTQYFGPGTRLTVL.

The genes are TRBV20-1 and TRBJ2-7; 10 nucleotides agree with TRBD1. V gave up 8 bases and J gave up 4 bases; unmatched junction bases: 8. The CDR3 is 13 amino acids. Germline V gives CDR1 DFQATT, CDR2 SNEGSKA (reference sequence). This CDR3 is CSYRDRGLYEQYF. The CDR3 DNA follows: TGCAGTTACAGAGACAGGGGGCTGTACGAGCAGTACTTC.

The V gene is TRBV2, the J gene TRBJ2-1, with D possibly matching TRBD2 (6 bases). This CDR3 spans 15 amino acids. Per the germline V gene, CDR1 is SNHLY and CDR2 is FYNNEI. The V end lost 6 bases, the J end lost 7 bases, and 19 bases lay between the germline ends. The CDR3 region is CASSVGRGVRNEQFF. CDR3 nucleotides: TGTGCCAGCAGCGTAGGTCGCGGGGTGAGGAATGAGCAGTTCTTC. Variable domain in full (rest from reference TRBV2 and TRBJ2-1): EPEVTQTPSHQVTQMGQEVILRCVPISNHLYFYWYRQILGQKVEFLVSFYNNEISEKSEIFDDQFSVERPDGSNFTLKIRSTKLEDSAMYFCASSVGRGVRNEQFFGPGTRLTVL.

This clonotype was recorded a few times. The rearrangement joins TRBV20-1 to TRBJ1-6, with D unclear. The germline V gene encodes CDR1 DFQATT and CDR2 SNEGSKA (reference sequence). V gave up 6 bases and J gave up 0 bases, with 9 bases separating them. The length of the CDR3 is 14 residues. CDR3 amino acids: CSAAISSYNSPLHF. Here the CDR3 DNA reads TGCAGTGCGGCTATTAGCTCCTATAATTCACCCCTCCACTTT.

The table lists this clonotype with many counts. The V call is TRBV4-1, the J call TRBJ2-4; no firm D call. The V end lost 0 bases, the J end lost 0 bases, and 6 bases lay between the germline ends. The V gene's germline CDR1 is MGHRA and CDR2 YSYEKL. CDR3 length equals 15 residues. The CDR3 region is CASSQDVLAKNIQYF. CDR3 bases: TGCGCCAGCAGCCAAGACGTACTAGCCAAAAACATTCAGTACTTC.

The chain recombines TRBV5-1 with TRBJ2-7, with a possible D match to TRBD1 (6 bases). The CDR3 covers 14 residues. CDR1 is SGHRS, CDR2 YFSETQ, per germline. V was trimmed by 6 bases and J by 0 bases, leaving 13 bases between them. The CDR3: CASTPLGHSYEQYF. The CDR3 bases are TGCGCCAGCACCCCGCTGGGACACTCCTACGAGCAGTACTTC.

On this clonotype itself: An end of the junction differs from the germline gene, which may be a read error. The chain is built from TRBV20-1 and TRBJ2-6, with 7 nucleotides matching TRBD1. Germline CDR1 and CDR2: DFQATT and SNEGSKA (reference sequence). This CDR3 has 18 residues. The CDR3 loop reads CSATSRGQTSSGANVLTF. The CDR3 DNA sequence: TGCAGTGCTACAAGTAGGGGACAGACAAGCTCTGGGGCCAACGTCCTGACTTTT.

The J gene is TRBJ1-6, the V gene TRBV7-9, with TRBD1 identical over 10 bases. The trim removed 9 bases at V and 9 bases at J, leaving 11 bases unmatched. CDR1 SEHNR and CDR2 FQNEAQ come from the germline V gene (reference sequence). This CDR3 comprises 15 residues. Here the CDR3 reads CASRGDGTGVSPLHF. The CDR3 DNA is TGTGCCAGTCGCGGAGACGGGACAGGGGTTTCACCCCTCCACTTT. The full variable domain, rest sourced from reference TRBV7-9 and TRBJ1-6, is DTGVSQNPRHKITKRGQNVTFRCDPISEHNRLYWYRQTLGQGPEFLTYFQNEAQLEKSRLLSDRFSAERPKGSFSTLEIQRTEQGDSAMYLCASRGDGTGVSPLHFGNGTRLTVT.

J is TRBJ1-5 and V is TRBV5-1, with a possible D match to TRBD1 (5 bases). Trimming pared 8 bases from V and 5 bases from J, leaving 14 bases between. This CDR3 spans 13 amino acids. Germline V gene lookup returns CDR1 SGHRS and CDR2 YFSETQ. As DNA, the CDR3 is TGCGCCAGGACCGGCCAGGGAGATCAGCCCCAGCATTTT. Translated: CARTGQGDQPQHF.

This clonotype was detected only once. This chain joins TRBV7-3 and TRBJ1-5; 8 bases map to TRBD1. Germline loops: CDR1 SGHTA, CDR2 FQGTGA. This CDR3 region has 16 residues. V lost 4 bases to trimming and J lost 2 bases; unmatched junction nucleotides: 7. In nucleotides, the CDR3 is TGTGCCAGCAGCTCGACAGGGGTTTCGGGCAATCAGCCCCAGCATTTT. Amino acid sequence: CASSSTGVSGNQPQHF. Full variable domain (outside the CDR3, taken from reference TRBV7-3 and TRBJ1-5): GAGVSQTPSNKVTEKGKYVELRCDPISGHTALYWYRQSLGQGPEFLIYFQGTGAADDSGLPNDRFFAVRPEGSVSTLKIQRTERGDSAVYLCASSSTGVSGNQPQHFGDGTRLSIL.

CDR3 sequence (DNA): TGCAGTGCTATGCACAGGGAGAGCTACTACGAGCAGTACTTC. This translates into CSAMHRESYYEQYF. The J gene is TRBJ2-7, the V gene TRBV20-1; D perhaps matches TRBD1 (6 bases). The V gene lost 4 bases and the J gene lost 3 bases, with 16 bases spanning the gap. The CDR3 has 14 residues. The germline CDR1 and CDR2 sequences are DFQATT and SNEGSKA (reference sequence).

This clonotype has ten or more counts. CDR3 sequence reads: CASSQALATYSYEQYF. Written as DNA, the CDR3 is TGCGCCAGCAGCCAAGCCCTGGCCACGTACTCCTACGAGCAGTACTTC. The chain combines TRBV4-1 with TRBJ2-7; no firm D call. The CDR3 consists of 16 residues. CDR1 MGHRA and CDR2 YSYEKL come from the germline V gene. Deletions cut 1 base from V and 0 bases from J, with 13 bases between.